These 19 T cell receptor beta chains were sequenced from one sample in a study of blood T cell repertoires in COVID-19. Sequencing was performed with immunoSEQ multiplex PCR; in TCRdb, only in-frame clones are kept and a portion is missing. The sample lists 150,000 to 200,000 clones; approximately 80% were seen once. The sequenced sample consisted of PBMCs or T cells enriched from blood (not recorded which). These receptors came from a woman between 55 and 75 years old who had recovered from COVID-19.

The gene calls are TRBV7-6 and TRBJ2-5; D may be TRBD1 (5 bases). The CDR3 covers 14 residues. V dropped 5 bases and J dropped 5 bases, with 15 bases sitting between them. Germline CDR1 is SGHVS and CDR2 is FNYEAQ. The CDR3 region is CASSPDSVRETQYF. The DNA of the CDR3 is TGTGCCAGCAGCCCCGACAGCGTTCGTGAGACCCAGTACTTC.

The CDR3 loop is CASSNSGGLGQPQHF. Here the CDR3 DNA reads TGTGCCAGTAGTAACTCCGGGGGGCTCGGCCAGCCCCAGCATTTT. The chain links TRBV19 to TRBJ1-5; D possibly corresponds to TRBD1 (6 bases). V lost 4 bases to trimming and J lost 7 bases, with 17 bases between them. This CDR3 has 15 residues. Germline V gene lookup returns CDR1 LNHDA and CDR2 SQIVND (reference sequence).

The gene calls are TRBV10-3 and TRBJ1-1; no firm D call. CDR1 is ENHRY and CDR2 is SYGVKD in the germline V gene. Trimming took 3 bases from V and 6 from J, leaving 14 bases between them. The CDR3 sequence is 14 residues long. CDR3 in DNA: TGTGCCATCAGTGAAAGTCGAGGGAGAGCTGAAGCTTTCTTT. Translated, it gives CAISESRGRAEAFF.

The J gene is TRBJ1-6, the V gene TRBV27; 9 bases are a match to TRBD1. The CDR3 loop spans 15 amino acids. The junction had 1 base not matched to a gene; V was cut back by 0 bases and J by 7 bases. Germline V gene sequence: CDR1 MNHEY, CDR2 SMNVEV (reference sequence). This CDR3 is CASSLSDRGNSPLHF. As DNA, the CDR3 is TGTGCCAGCAGTTTATCTGACAGGGGGAATTCACCCCTCCACTTT.

The sample holds a few counts of this clone. V usage is TRBV19 and J usage is TRBJ1-3; D remains ambiguous. The CDR3 is made up of 14 amino acids. Germline V CDR1 and CDR2: LNHDA, SQIVND (reference sequence). With 7 bases removed from V and 0 bases from J, the gap between germline ends came to 10 bases. DNA of the CDR3: TGTGCCAGTACGGCGGGGTTCTCTGGAAACACCATATATTTT. Its protein product is CASTAGFSGNTIYF.

The chain couples TRBV6-5 to TRBJ2-7, with 7 bases identical to TRBD1. The junction had 5 bases not matched to a gene; V was cut back by 6 bases and J by 3 bases. The CDR3 runs 13 residues. Germline V gene sequence: CDR1 MNHEY, CDR2 SVGAGI. The CDR3 nucleotides are TGTGCCAGCAGCCGACAGGGCTACTACGAGCAGTACTTC. As protein: CASSRQGYYEQYF.

The rearrangement links TRBV20-1 to TRBJ1-1; D gene uncertain. With 5 bases removed from V and 2 bases from J, the gap between germline ends came to 6 bases. The CDR3 runs to 11 residues. Germline CDR1 is DFQATT and CDR2 is SNEGSKA (reference sequence). DNA for the CDR3: TGCAGTGCTGAGGTTAACACTGAAGCTTTCTTT. This codes for CSAEVNTEAFF.

The genes are TRBV4-2 and TRBJ2-3; 8 bases align to TRBD2. The CDR3 loop spans 17 amino acids. V was clipped by 1 base and J by 2 bases; unmatched bases: 8. Germline values: CDR1 LGHNA, CDR2 YNFKEQ. The CDR3 spells CASSQGGGGTNTDTQYF. DNA for the CDR3: TGTGCCAGCAGCCAAGGCGGCGGGGGGACGAACACAGATACGCAGTATTTT.

This chain links TRBV21-1 with TRBJ1-2; TRBD1 reflects the table's D call only, with no check against the DNA. TRBV21-1 is classified as a pseudogene. The CDR3 consists of 16 residues. CDR3 in amino acids: CASSRLTGVHDDGYTF. CDR3 DNA sequence: TGTGCCAGCAGCAGGTTAACAGGGGTTCACGACGATGGCTACACCTTC.

This rearrangement joins TRBV6-5 to TRBJ1-1; 8 bases are a match to TRBD1. This CDR3 is 15 amino acids long. V lost 5 bases, J lost 0 bases, and 5 bases stayed unmatched. The germline V gene encodes CDR1 MNHEY and CDR2 SVGAGI. The CDR3 sequence: CASSLQGGMNTEAFF. As DNA, the CDR3 is TGTGCCAGCAGTCTACAGGGGGGTATGAACACTGAAGCTTTCTTT.

This clone was detected only once. The J gene is TRBJ1-2, the V gene TRBV5-4, with D hard to call. V was clipped by 5 bases and J by 7 bases, with 9 bases between them. The length of the CDR3 is 11 residues. Germline V gene data show CDR1 as SGHNT and CDR2 as YYREEE (reference sequence). The CDR3 here is CASSFIGGYTF. In nucleotides, the CDR3 is TGTGCCAGCAGTTTCATCGGTGGCTACACCTTC.

The J gene is TRBJ2-7, the V gene TRBV10-2, with 11 bases identical to TRBD1. This CDR3 spans 15 amino acids. With V trimmed by 6 bases and J by 5 bases, 9 bases remained unmatched. Germline V gene lookup returns CDR1 WSHSY and CDR2 SAAADI. This CDR3 reads CASRQDRGLPHEQYF. CDR3 coding DNA: TGCGCCAGCAGACAGGACAGGGGGCTCCCCCACGAGCAGTACTTC.

V and J are TRBV4-1 and TRBJ2-5, with D perhaps matching TRBD2 (5 bases). Germline V gene lookup returns CDR1 MGHRA and CDR2 YSYEKL. The CDR3 totals 14 residues. Trimming pared 3 bases from V and 7 bases from J, leaving 15 bases between. CDR3 loop: CASSQVHIEGTQYF. The CDR3 DNA sequence: TGCGCCAGCAGCCAGGTGCACATCGAGGGGACCCAGTACTTC.

This chain joins TRBV18 and TRBJ2-7, with D unresolved. Germline CDR1 KGHSH, CDR2 LQKENI. V was shortened by 1 base and J by 2 bases, with 9 bases between the two germline ends. This CDR3 comprises 14 residues. The CDR3 DNA reads as TGTGCCAGCTCACCACGAACGGAGCCCTACGAGCAGTACTTC. It is translated as CASSPRTEPYEQYF.

This clone was seen repeatedly, ten times or more. This sequence joins TRBV10-3 and TRBJ2-2; 8 bases match TRBD2. Germline trimming cut 7 bases from V and 5 bases from J; bases unmatched to any gene: 6. Germline values: CDR1 ENHRY, CDR2 SYGVKD. This CDR3 spans 14 amino acids. The CDR3: CAIKPGGPTGELFF. In DNA form, the CDR3 reads TGTGCCATCAAACCGGGGGGGCCGACCGGGGAGCTGTTTTTT.

Only one count was recorded for this clone. The chain combines TRBV3-1 (or the pseudogene TRBV3-2) with TRBJ1-6; D is possibly TRBD1 (5 bases). The CDR3 spans 16 residues. The V gene's germline CDR1 is LGHDT and CDR2 YNNKEL (reference sequence). Trimming cost V 4 bases and J 2 bases, with 12 bases left between them. CDR3: CASSPRRAPYNSPLHF. Written as DNA, the CDR3 is TGTGCCAGCAGCCCACGCAGGGCACCCTATAATTCACCCCTCCACTTT.

The J gene is TRBJ1-5, the V gene TRBV6-6; D gene unclear. This CDR3 contains 15 residues. Trimming shortened V by 5 bases and J by 1 base, and 12 bases separated the two germline ends. Germline lookup yields CDR1 MNHNY and CDR2 SVGAGI (reference sequence). CDR3 in DNA: TGTGCCAGCAGTCGAACTACAACGAGCAATCAGCCCCAGCATTTT. It translates to CASSRTTTSNQPQHF.

V gene TRBV23-1 combines with J gene TRBJ1-3, with a possible D match to TRBD1 (5 bases). TRBV23-1 has ORF status, its function being uncertain. CDR3 length: 15 amino acids. V lost 0 bases and J lost 2, with 8 bases in between. CDR3 residues: CASSQSGGPGNTIYF. As DNA, the CDR3 is TGCGCCAGCAGTCAATCGGGGGGTCCTGGAAACACCATATATTTT.

The chain recombines TRBV23-1 with TRBJ1-6; 9 nucleotides line up with TRBD1. Being an ORF, TRBV23-1 has a function that is uncertain. CDR3 length equals 17 residues. J gave up 1 base and V 8 bases, and 9 bases lay outside the gene matches. CDR3 loop: CASPQRDRESYNSPLHF. The CDR3 region has the DNA TGCGCCAGCCCTCAGCGGGACAGGGAATCCTATAATTCACCCCTCCACTTT.